This T cell receptor beta chain was sequenced for a study of shared clonotypes between healthy human individuals. Findings and limits, study-wide: Sorted-subset samples were not fully sequenced, rarefaction indicated. Only blood underwent sampling, and tissue repertoires likely differ. Naive CD4 clonotypes overlapped across a few donors at around 4.8%.

It was CD45RO-negative cells, positively selected for CCR7, that made up naive CD8 cells, with terminally differentiated effector memory CD45RA+ cells excluded. Points on this clone: Its antigen remains unknown.

The data were produced by immunoSEQ multiplex PCR, yet TCRdb's version contains in-frame clones alone and is incomplete. The sample has about 2 million clones, approximately 94% seen once. The CDR3 spans 15 residues. From germline, CDR1 is MNHNY and CDR2 SVGAGI (reference sequence). V was pared by 2 bases and J by 7 bases, with 18 bases between. The specimen sequenced was naive CD8+ T cells sorted from blood. The clonotype comes from a man aged 18 to 30 in good health. This rearrangement joins TRBV6-6 to TRBJ2-7; maybe TRBD2 (6 bases). The CDR3 here is CASSYQTGERREQYF. Here the CDR3 DNA reads TGTGCCAGCAGTTACCAAACGGGGGAGAGAAGGGAGCAGTACTTC.